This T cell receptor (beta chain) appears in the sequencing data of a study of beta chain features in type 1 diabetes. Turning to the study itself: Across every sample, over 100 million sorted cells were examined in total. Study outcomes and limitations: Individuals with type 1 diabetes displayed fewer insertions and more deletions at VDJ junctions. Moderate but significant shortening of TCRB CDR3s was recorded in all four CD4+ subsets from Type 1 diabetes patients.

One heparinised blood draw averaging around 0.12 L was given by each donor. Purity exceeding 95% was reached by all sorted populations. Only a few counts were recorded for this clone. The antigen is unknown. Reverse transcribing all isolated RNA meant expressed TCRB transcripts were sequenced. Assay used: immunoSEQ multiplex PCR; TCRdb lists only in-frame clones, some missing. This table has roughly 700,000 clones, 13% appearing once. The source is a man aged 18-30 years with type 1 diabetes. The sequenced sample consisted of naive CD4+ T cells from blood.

DNA of the CDR3: TGTGCCAGCAGTAAACCCGGAGGGGGTTGGGGCTACACCTTC. This translates into CASSKPGGGWGYTF. The chain couples TRBV28 to TRBJ1-2; TRBD1 might be the D (6 bases). Germline assignment: CDR1 MDHEN and CDR2 SYDVKM. V was shortened by 5 bases and J by 8 bases, with 18 bases between the two germline ends. This CDR3 spans 14 amino acids.